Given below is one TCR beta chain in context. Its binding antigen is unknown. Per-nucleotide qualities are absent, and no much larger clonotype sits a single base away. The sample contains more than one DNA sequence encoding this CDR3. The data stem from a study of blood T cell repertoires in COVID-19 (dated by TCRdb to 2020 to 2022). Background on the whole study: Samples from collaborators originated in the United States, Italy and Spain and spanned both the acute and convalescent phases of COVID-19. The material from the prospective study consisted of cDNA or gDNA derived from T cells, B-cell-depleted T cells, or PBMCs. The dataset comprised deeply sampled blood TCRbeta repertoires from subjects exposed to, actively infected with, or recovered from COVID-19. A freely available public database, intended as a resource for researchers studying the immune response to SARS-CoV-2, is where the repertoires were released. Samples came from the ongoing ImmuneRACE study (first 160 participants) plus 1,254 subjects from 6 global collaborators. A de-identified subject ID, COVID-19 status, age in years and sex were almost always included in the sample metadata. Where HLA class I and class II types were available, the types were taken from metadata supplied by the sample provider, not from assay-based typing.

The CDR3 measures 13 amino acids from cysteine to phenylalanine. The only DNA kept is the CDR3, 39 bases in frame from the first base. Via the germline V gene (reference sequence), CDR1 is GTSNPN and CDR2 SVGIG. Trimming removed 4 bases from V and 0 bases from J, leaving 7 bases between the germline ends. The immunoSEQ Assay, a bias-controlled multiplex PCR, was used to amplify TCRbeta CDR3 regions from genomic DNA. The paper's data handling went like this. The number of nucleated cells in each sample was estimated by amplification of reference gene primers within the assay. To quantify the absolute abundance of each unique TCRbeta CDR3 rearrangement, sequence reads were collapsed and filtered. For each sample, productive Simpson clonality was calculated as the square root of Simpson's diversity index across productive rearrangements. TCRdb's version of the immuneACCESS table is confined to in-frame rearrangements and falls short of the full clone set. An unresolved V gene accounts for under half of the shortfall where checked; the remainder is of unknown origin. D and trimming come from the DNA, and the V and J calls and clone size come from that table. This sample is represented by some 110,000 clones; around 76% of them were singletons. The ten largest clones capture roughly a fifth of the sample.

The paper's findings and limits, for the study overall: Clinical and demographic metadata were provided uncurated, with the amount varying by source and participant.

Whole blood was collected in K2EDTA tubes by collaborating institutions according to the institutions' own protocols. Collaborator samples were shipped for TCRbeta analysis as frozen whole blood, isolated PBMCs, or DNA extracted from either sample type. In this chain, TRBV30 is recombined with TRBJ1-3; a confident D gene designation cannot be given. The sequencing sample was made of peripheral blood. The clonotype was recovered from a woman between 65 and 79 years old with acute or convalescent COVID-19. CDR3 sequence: CAWTAGSGNTIYF. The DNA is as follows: TGTGCCTGGACTGCAGGCTCTGGAAACACCATATATTTT.